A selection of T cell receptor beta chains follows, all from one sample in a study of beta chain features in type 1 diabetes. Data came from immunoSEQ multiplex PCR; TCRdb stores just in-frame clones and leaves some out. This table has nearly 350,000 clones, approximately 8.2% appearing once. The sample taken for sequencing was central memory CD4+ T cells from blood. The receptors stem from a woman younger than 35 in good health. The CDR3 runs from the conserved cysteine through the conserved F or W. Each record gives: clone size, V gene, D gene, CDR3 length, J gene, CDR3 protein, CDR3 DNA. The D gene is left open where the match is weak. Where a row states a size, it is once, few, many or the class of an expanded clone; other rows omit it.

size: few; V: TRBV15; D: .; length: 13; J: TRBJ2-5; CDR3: CATSIRAQETQYF; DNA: TGTGCCACCAGCATACGGGCGCAAGAGACCCAGTACTTC
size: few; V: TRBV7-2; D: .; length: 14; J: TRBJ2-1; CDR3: CASSLVGTRNEQFF; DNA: TGTGCCAGCAGCTTAGTAGGGACTCGTAATGAGCAGTTCTTC
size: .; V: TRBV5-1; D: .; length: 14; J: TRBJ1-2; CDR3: CASSLGQEGYGYTF; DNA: TGCGCCAGCAGCTTGGGACAGGAGGGCTATGGCTACACCTTC
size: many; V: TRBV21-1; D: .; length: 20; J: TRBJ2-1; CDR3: CASSKRLRTSGRASRNEQFF; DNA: TGTGCCAGCAGCAAACGGCTTCGGACTAGCGGGAGGGCCTCACGGAATGAGCAGTTCTTC
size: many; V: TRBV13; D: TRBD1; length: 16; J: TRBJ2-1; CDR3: CASSRKDRSSYNEQFF; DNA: TGTGCCAGCAGCAGGAAGGACAGGAGCTCCTACAATGAGCAGTTCTTC
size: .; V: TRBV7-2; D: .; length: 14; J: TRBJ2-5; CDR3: CASSLYPNQETQYF; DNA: TGTGCCAGCAGCTTATATCCAAACCAAGAGACCCAGTACTTC
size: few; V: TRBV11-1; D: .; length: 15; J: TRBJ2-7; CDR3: CASSSTGTATYEQYF; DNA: TGTGCCAGCAGCTCAACCGGGACGGCAACCTACGAGCAGTACTTC
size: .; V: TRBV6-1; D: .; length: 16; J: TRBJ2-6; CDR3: CASSGGISSGANVLTF; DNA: TGTGCCAGCAGTGGCGGGATTAGCTCTGGGGCCAACGTCCTGACTTTC
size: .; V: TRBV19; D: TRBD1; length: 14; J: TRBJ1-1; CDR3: CASKLGQGVTEAFF; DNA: TGTGCCAGTAAGTTGGGACAGGGCGTCACTGAAGCTTTCTTT
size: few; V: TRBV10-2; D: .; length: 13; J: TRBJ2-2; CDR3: CASTNRLTGELFF; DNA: TGCGCCAGCACGAACAGGCTGACCGGGGAGCTGTTTTTT
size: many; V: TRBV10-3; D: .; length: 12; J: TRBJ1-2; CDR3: CATQGDRDGYTF; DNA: TGTGCCACCCAAGGGGATCGTGATGGCTACACCTTC
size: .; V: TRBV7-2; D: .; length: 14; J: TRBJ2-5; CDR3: CASSPFSHGETQYF; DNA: TGTGCCAGCAGCCCCTTCTCCCATGGGGAGACCCAGTACTTC
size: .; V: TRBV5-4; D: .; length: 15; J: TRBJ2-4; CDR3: CASSSEGTLKNIQYF; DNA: TGTGCCAGCAGCTCCGAGGGGACCTTAAAAAACATTCAGTACTTC
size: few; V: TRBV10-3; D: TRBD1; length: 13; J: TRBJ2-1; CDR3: CASSYPDRGLGFF; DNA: TGTGCCAGCAGTTACCCGGACAGGGGGCTGGGGTTCTTC
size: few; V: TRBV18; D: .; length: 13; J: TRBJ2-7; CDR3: CASSSQGYYEQYF; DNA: TGTGCCAGCTCATCACAGGGCTACTACGAGCAGTACTTC
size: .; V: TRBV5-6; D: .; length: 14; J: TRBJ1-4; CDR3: CASKSAATNEKLFF; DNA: TGTGCCAGTAAATCGGCAGCAACTAATGAAAAACTGTTTTTT
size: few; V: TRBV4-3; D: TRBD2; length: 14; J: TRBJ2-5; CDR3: CASSFGLAKETQYF; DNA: TGCGCCAGCAGCTTTGGACTAGCTAAAGAGACCCAGTACTTC
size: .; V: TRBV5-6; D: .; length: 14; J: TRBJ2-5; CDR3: CASSLAGTEETQYF; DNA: TGTGCCAGCAGCTTGGCAGGGACGGAGGAGACCCAGTACTTC
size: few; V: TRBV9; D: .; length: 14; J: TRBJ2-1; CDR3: CASSVPPEGNEQFF; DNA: TGTGCCAGCAGCGTACCGCCAGAGGGTAATGAGCAGTTCTTC
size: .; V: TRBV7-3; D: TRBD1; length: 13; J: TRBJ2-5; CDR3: CASSVDRAETQYF; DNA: TGTGCCAGCAGCGTAGACAGGGCCGAGACCCAGTACTTC
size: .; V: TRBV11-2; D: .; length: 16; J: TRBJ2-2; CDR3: CASSLGGLAMTGELFF; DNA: TGTGCCAGCTCCCTAGGGGGGCTAGCGATGACCGGGGAGCTGTTTTTT
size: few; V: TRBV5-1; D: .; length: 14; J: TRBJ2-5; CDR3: CASSLWVERETQYF; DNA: TGCGCCAGCAGCTTGTGGGTAGAACGGGAGACCCAGTACTTC
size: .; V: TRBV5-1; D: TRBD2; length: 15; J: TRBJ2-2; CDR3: CASSHGLAGIGELFF; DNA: TGCGCCAGCAGCCACGGACTAGCGGGAATCGGGGAGCTGTTTTTT
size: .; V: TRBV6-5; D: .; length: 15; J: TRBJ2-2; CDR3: CASSYRQGDTGELFF; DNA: TGTGCCAGCAGTTACCGCCAGGGAGATACCGGGGAGCTGTTTTTT
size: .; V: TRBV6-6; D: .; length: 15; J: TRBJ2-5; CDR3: CASRAAWIGGETQYF; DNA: TGTGCCAGCAGGGCAGCCTGGATAGGGGGGGAGACCCAGTACTTC
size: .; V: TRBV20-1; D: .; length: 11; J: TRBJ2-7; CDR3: CSAPDSYEQYF; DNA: TGCAGTGCCCCAGACAGCTACGAGCAGTACTTC
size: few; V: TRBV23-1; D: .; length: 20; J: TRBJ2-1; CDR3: CASRMYAVNLIIGQHNEQFF; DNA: TGCGCCAGCCGTATGTACGCAGTCAATTTGATCATTGGACAGCACAATGAGCAGTTCTTC
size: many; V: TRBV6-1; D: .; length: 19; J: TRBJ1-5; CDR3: CASSEASNSWGFNNQPQHF; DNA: TGTGCCAGCAGTGAAGCGTCAAATTCTTGGGGGTTCAACAATCAGCCCCAGCATTTT
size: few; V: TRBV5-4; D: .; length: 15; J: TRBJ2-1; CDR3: CASSQGGLAINEQFF; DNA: TGTGCCAGCAGCCAAGGGGGTCTAGCGATCAATGAGCAGTTCTTC
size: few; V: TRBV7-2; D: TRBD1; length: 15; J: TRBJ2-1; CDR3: CASSLDRGSYNEQFF; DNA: TGTGCCAGCAGCTTGGACAGGGGGTCCTACAATGAGCAGTTCTTC
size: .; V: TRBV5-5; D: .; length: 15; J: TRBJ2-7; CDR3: CASSLASGSSYEQYF; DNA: TGTGCCAGCAGCCTCGCTTCAGGGAGCTCCTACGAGCAGTACTTC
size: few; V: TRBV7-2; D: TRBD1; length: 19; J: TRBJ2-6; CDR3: CASSPNGRDRAPGANVLTF; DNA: TGTGCCAGCAGCCCAAACGGAAGGGACAGGGCACCCGGGGCCAACGTCCTGACTTTC
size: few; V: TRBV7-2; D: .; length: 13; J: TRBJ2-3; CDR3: CASSLATTDTQYF; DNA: TGTGCCAGCAGCTTAGCTACTACAGATACGCAGTATTTT
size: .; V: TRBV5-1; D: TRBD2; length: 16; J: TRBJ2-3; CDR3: CASSHGAGTSGDTQYF; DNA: TGCGCCAGCAGCCACGGTGCCGGGACTAGCGGCGATACGCAGTATTTT
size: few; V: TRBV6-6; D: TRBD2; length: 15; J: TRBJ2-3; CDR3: CASSGPGGTTDTQYF; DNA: TGTGCCAGCAGCGGACCGGGGGGGACCACAGATACGCAGTATTTT
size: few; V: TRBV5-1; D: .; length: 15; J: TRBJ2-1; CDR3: CASSWLAVQENEQFF; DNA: TGCGCCAGCAGCTGGTTAGCGGTCCAAGAGAATGAGCAGTTCTTC
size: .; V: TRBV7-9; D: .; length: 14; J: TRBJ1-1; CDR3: CASSLAATNTEAFF; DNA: TGTGCCAGCAGCTTAGCAGCAACGAACACTGAAGCTTTCTTT
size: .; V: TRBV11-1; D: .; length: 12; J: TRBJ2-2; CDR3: CASSRNGGELFF; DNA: TGTGCCAGCAGCCGTAACGGCGGGGAGCTGTTTTTT
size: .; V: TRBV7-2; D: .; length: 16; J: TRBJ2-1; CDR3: CASSLDPGVGYNEQFF; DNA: TGTGCCAGCAGCTTAGATCCGGGAGTGGGGTACAATGAGCAGTTCTTC
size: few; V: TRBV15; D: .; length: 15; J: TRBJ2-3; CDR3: CATSRVGLSFNTQYF; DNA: TGTGCCACCAGCAGAGTCGGACTCTCCTTTAATACGCAGTATTTT
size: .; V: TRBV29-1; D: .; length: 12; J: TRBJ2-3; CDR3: CSVRSGRDTQYF; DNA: TGCAGCGTCCGTAGCGGAAGAGATACGCAGTATTTT
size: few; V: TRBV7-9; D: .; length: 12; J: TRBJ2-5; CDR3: CASSLEVGRVYF; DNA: TGTGCCAGCAGCTTAGAAGTAGGCAGAGTCTACTTC
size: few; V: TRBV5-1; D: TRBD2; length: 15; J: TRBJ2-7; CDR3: CASSLELAATYEQYF; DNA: TGCGCCAGCAGCTTGGAACTAGCGGCTACCTACGAGCAGTACTTC
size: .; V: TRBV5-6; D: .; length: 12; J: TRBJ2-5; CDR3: CASSLALETQYF; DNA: TGTGCCAGCAGCTTGGCGTTGGAGACCCAGTACTTC
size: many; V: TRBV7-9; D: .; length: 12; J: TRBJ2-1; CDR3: CASSLVDPRPFF; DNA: TGTGCCAGCAGCTTAGTGGACCCTCGGCCATTCTTC
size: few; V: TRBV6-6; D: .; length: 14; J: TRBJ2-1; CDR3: CASSYSGDYNEQFF; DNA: TGTGCCAGCAGTTACTCGGGGGACTACAATGAGCAGTTCTTC
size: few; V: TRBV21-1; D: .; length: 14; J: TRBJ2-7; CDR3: CASSQDRVAYEQYF; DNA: TGTGCCAGCAGCCAAGATAGGGTGGCCTACGAGCAGTACTTC
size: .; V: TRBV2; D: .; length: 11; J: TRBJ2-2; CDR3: CASSAGWELFF; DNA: TGTGCCAGCAGTGCTGGATGGGAGCTGTTTTTT
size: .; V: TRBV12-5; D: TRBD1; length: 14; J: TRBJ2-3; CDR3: CASGLGTGADTQYF; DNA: TGTGCTAGTGGTTTGGGGACAGGGGCGGATACGCAGTATTTT
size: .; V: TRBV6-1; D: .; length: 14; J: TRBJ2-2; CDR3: CASSSHGVPGELFF; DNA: TGTGCCAGCAGCTCGCACGGGGTCCCCGGGGAGCTGTTTTTT
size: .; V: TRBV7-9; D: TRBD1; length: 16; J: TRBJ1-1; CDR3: CASSQDRRGMNTEAFF; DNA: TGTGCCAGCAGCCAGGACAGGAGGGGAATGAACACTGAAGCTTTCTTT
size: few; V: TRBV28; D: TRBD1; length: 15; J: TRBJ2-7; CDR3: CASSSSTGIAYEQYF; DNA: TGTGCCAGCAGTTCCTCGACAGGGATTGCCTACGAGCAGTACTTC
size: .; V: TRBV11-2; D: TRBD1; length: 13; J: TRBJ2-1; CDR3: CASSLRGTGLEFF; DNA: TGTGCCAGCAGCTTACGAGGGACAGGTCTGGAGTTCTTC
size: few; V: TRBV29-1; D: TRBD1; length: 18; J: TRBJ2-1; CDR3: CSDYAGTGGSDSYNEQFF; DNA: TGCAGCGATTACGCCGGGACAGGAGGATCCGACTCCTACAATGAGCAGTTCTTC
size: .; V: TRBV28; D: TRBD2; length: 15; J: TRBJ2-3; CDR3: CASTRTSGRRATQYF; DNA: TGTGCCAGCACCCGGACTAGCGGGAGACGGGCTACGCAGTATTTT
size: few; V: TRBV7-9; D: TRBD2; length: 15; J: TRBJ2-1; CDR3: CASSLGTSGNNEQFF; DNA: TGTGCCAGCAGCTTAGGGACTAGCGGGAACAATGAGCAGTTCTTC
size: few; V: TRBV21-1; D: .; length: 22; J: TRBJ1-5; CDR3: CASSKVKFTRGRGSFRNQPQHF; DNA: TGTGCCAGCAGCAAAGTTAAGTTTACCAGGGGGCGCGGGTCGTTTCGCAATCAGCCCCAGCATTTT